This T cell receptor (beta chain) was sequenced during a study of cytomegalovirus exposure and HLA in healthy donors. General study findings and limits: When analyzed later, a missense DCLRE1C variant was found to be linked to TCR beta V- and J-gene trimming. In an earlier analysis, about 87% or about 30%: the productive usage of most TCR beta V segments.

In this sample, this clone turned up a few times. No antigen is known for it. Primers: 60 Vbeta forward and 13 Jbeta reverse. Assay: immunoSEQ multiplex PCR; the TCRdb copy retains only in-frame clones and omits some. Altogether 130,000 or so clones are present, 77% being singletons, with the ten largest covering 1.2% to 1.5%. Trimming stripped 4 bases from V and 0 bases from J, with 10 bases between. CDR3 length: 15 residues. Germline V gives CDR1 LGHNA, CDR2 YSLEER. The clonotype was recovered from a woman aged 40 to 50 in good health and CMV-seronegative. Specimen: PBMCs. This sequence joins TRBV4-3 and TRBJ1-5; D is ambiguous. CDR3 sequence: CASSPTSYSNQPQHF. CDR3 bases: TGCGCCAGCAGCCCGACAAGCTATAGCAATCAGCCCCAGCATTTT.